This T cell receptor beta chain was sequenced in a study of cytomegalovirus exposure and HLA in healthy donors. The PCR made use of 60 Vbeta and 13 Jbeta primers. TCRdb's table, derived via immunoSEQ multiplex PCR, lists solely in-frame clones and lacks some. The sample has 130,000 to 150,000 clones; about 78% are singletons. The sequence was obtained from a man between 18 and 35 years old in good health and CMV-seronegative. Sample: PBMCs.

CDR3 coding DNA: TGCAGCGTTGAGACGGGGATAGGCACTGAAGCTTTCTTT. Translated: CSVETGIGTEAFF. The chain joins TRBV29-1 to TRBJ1-1; unclear D gene. The CDR3 covers 13 residues. CDR1 SQVTM and CDR2 ANQGSEA come from the germline V gene. The germline V and J ends were trimmed by 3 bases and 4 bases, with 12 bases remaining between them.